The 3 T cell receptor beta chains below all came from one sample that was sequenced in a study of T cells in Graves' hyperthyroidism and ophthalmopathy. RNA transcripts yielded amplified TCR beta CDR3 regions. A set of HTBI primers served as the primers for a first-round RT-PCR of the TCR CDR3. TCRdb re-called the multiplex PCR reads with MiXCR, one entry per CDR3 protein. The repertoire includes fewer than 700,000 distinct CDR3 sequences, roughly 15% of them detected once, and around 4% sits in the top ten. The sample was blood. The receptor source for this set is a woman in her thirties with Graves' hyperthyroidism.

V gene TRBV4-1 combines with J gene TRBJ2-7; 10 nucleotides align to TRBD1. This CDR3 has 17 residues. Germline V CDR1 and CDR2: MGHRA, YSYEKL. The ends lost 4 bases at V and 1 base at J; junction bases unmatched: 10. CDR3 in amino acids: CASSPGQGTHKSYEQYF. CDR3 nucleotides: TGCGCCAGCAGCCCGGGACAGGGGACTCACAAATCCTACGAGCAGTACTTC.

The CDR3 nucleotides are TGCAGTGCTCACGCCCCCGGGACAGGGAGGGAGCAGTACTTC. Protein: CSAHAPGTGREQYF. The chain carries TRBV20-1 and TRBJ2-7; TRBD1 agrees at 9 bases. The trim removed 5 bases at V and 7 bases at J, leaving 12 bases unmatched. The CDR3 covers 14 residues. Germline CDR1 DFQATT, CDR2 SNEGSKA (reference sequence).

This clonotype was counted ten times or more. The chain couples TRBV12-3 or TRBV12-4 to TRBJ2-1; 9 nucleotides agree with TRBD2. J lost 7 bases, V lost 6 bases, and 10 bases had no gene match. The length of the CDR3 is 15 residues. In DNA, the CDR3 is TGTGCCAGCAGCCCCTTAGCGGGAGCCCTTAATGAGCAGTTCTTC. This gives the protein CASSPLAGALNEQFF.